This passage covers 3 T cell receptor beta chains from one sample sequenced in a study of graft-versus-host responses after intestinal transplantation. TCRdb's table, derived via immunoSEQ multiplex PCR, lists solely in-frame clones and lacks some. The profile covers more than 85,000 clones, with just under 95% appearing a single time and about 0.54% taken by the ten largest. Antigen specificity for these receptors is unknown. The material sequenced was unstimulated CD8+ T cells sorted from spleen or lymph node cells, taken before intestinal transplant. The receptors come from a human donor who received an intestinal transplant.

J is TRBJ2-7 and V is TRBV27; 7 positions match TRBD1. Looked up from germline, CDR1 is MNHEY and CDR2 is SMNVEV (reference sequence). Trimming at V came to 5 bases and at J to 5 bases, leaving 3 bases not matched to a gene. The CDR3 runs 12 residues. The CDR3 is CASSLDRHEQYF. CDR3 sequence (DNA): TGTGCCAGCAGTCTGGACAGGCACGAGCAGTACTTC.

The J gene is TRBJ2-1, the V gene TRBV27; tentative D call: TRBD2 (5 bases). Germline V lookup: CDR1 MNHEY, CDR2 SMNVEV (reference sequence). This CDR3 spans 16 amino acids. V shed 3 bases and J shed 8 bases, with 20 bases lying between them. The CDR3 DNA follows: TGTGCCAGCAGTTTCAACCCTCCCGGCCCCGGGGATGAGCAGTTCTTC. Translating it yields CASSFNPPGPGDEQFF.

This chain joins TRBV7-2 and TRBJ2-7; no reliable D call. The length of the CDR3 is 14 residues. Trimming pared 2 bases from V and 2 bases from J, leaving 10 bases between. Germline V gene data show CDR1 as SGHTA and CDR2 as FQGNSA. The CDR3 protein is CASSLSSDTYEQYF. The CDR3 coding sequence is TGTGCCAGCAGCTTATCTTCAGATACCTACGAGCAGTACTTC.